This T cell receptor beta chain was obtained from a study of circulating and synovial CD4+ cells in juvenile arthritis. Germline loops: CDR1 SGHTA, CDR2 FQGNSA. The CDR3 length is 14 residues. The germline V and J ends were trimmed by 2 bases and 4 bases, with 12 bases remaining between them. Notes on this clone: Its antigen is unidentified.

Findings and limits, study-wide: These repertoires were less diverse than bulk blood CD4 repertoires. CPL versus bulk CD4 samples: T cell genome counts differed by at least an order of magnitude.

The data were produced by immunoSEQ multiplex PCR, yet TCRdb's version contains in-frame clones alone and is incomplete. Here the sample spans roughly 33,000 clones, roughly 95% being singletons. The TCR comes from a human donor with juvenile idiopathic arthritis. V and J are TRBV7-2 and TRBJ2-7; D perhaps matches TRBD1 (6 bases). Sequenced input: CD4+ T cells from blood. The DNA of the CDR3 is TGTGCCAGCAGCTTAAGGGGGACCCCGTACGAGCAGTACTTC. Its translation: CASSLRGTPYEQYF.